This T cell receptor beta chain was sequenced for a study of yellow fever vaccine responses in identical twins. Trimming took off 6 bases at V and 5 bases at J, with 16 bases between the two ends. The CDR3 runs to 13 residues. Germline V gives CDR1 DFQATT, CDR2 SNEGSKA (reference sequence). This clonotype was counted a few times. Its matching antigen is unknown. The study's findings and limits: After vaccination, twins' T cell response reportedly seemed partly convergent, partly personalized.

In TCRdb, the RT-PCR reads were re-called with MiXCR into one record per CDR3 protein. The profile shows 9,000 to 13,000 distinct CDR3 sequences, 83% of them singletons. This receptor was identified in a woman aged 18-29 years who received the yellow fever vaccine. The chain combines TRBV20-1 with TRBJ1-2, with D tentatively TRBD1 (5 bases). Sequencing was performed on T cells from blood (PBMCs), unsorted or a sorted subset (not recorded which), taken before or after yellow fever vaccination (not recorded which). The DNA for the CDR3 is TGCAGTGCCCCGGAAGACAGCCAATATGGCTACACCTTC. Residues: CSAPEDSQYGYTF.